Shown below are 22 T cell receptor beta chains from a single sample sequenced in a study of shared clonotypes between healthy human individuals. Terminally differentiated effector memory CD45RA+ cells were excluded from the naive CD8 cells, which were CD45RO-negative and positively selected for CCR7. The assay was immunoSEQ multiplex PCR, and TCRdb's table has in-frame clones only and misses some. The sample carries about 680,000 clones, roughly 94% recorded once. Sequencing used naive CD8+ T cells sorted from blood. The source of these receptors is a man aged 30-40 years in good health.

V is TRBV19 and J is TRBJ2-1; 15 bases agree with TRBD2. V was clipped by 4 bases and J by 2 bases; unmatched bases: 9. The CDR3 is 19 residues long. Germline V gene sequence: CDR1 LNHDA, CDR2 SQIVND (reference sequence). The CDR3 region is CASSNDPGLAGGPYNEQFF. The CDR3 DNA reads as TGTGCCAGTAGTAATGACCCTGGACTAGCGGGAGGGCCCTACAATGAGCAGTTCTTC.

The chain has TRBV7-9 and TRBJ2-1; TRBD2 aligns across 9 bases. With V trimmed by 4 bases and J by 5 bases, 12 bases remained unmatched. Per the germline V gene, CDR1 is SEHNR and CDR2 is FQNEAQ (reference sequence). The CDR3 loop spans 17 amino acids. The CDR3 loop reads CASSWLWREGGDNEQFF. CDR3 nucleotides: TGTGCCAGCAGCTGGCTCTGGCGGGAGGGGGGTGACAATGAGCAGTTCTTC.

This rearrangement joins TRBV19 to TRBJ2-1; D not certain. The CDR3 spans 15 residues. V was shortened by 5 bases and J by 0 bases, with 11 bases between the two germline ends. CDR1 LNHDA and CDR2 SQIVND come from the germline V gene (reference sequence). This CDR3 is CASSPRHSSYNEQFF. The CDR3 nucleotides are TGTGCCAGTAGTCCAAGACATAGCTCCTACAATGAGCAGTTCTTC.

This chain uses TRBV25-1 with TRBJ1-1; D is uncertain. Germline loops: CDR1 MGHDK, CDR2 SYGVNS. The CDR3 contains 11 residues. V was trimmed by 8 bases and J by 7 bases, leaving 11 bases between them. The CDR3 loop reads CASAIADEAFF. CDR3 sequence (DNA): TGTGCCAGCGCTATCGCGGATGAAGCTTTCTTT.

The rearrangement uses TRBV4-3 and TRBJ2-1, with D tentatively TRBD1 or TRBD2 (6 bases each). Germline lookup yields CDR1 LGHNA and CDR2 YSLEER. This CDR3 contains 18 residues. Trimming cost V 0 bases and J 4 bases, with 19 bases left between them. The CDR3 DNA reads TGCGCCAGCAGCCAAGACCCCACCACAGGGAGGTCTTACAATGAGCAGTTCTTC. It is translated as CASSQDPTTGRSYNEQFF.

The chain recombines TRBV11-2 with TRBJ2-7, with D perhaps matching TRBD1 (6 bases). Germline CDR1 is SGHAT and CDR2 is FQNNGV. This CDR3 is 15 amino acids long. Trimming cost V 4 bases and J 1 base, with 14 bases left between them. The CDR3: CASSSPGQTSYEQYF. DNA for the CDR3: TGTGCCAGCAGCTCCCCTGGACAGACGTCCTACGAGCAGTACTTC.

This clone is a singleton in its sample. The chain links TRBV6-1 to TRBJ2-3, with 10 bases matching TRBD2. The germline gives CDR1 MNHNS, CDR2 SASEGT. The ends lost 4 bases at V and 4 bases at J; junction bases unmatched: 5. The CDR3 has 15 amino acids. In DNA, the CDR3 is TGTGCCAGCAGTGGAACGCTAGCGGGAGCAGATACGCAGTATTTT. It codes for CASSGTLAGADTQYF.

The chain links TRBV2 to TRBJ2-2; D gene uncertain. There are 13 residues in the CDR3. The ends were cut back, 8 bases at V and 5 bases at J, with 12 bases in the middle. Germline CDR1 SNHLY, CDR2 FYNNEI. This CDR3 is CASPIGPTGELFF. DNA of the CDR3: TGTGCCAGCCCCATAGGGCCAACCGGGGAGCTGTTTTTT. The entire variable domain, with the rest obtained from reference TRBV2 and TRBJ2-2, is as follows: EPEVTQTPSHQVTQMGQEVILRCVPISNHLYFYWYRQILGQKVEFLVSFYNNEISEKSEIFDDQFSVERPDGSNFTLKIRSTKLEDSAMYFCASPIGPTGELFFGEGSRLTVL.

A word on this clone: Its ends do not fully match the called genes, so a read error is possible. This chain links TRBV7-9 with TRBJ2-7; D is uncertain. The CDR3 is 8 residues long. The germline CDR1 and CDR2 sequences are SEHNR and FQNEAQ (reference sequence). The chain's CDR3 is CAGEVLEF. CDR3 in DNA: TGTGCCGGAGAGGTTCTGGAATTC.

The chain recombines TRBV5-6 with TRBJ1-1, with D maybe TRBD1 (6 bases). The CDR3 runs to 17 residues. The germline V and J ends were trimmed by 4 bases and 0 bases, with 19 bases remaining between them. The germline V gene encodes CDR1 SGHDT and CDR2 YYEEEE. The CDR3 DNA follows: TGTGCCAGCAGCCAAGCTCCGGGACAAGGATTGAACACTGAAGCTTTCTTT. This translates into CASSQAPGQGLNTEAFF.

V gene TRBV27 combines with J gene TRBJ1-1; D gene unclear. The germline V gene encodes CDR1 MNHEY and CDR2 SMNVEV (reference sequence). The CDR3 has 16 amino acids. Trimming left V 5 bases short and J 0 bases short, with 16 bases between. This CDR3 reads CASSGLGDGMNTEAFF. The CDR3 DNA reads TGTGCCAGCAGTGGACTCGGGGATGGCATGAACACTGAAGCTTTCTTT.

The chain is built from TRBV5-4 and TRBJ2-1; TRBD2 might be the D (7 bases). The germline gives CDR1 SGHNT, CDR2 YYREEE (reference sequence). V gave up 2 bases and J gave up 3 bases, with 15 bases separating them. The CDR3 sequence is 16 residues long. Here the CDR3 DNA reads TGTGCCAGCAGCTTTATGGGGGCGGGAGACTACAATGAGCAGTTCTTC. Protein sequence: CASSFMGAGDYNEQFF.

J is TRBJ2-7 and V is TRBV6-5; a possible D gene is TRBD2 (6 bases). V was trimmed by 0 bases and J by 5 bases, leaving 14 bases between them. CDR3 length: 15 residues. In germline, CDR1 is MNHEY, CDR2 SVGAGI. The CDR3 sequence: CASSYSTGGGNEQYF. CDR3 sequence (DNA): TGTGCCAGCAGTTACTCTACCGGGGGAGGAAACGAGCAGTACTTC.

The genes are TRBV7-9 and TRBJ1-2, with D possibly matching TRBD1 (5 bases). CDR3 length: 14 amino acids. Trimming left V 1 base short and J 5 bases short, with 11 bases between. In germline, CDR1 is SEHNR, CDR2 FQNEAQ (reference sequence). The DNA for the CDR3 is TGTGCCAGCAGCTTAGTTCAGGGCTCTTATGGCTACACCTTC. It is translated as CASSLVQGSYGYTF.

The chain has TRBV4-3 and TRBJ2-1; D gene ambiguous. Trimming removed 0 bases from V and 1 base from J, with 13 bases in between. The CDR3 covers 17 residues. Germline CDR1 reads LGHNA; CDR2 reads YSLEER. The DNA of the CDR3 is TGCGCCAGCAGCCAAGATCTAGGCACACTGTCCTACAATGAGCAGTTCTTC. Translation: CASSQDLGTLSYNEQFF.

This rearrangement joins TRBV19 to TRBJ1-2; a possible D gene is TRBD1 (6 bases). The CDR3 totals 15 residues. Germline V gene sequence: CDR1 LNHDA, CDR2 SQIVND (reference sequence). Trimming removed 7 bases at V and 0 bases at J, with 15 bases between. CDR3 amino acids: CASTPGAGANYGYTF. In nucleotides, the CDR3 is TGTGCCAGTACCCCGGGGGCAGGGGCTAACTATGGCTACACCTTC.

This CDR3 is CASSRWTGGLRDEQFF. The DNA of the CDR3 is TGTGCCAGTAGTCGATGGACAGGGGGCCTGAGGGATGAGCAGTTCTTC. This chain links TRBV19 with TRBJ2-1; 11 bases agree with TRBD1. There are 16 residues in the CDR3. CDR1 and CDR2 (germline): LNHDA, SQIVND (reference sequence). V lost 5 bases, J lost 8 bases, and 11 bases stayed unmatched.

The CDR3 bases are TGCGCCAGCAGCCAAGATCGTGCGGGAGGGTACGAGCAGTACTTC. Translated, it gives CASSQDRAGGYEQYF. The chain recombines TRBV4-1 with TRBJ2-7; 9 nucleotides agree with TRBD2. The CDR3 is made up of 15 amino acids. The trim removed 0 bases at V and 4 bases at J, leaving 4 bases unmatched. Germline CDR1 reads MGHRA; CDR2 reads YSYEKL.

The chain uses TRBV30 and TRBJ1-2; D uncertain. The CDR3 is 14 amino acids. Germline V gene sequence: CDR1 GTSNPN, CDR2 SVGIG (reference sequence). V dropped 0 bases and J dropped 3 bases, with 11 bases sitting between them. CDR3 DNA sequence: TGTGCCTGGAGTGTATTCAGCAGAGACTATGGCTACACCTTC. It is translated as CAWSVFSRDYGYTF.

CDR3 sequence reads: CASSELRAGGNTGELFF. Here the CDR3 DNA reads TGTGCCAGCAGTGAATTAAGGGCAGGGGGGAACACCGGGGAGCTGTTTTTT. This chain uses TRBV25-1 with TRBJ2-2, with TRBD1 identical over 7 bases. In germline, CDR1 is MGHDK, CDR2 SYGVNS. The CDR3 is 17 residues long. Losses at the gene ends were 1 base for V and 1 base for J; bases not matched to a gene: 6.

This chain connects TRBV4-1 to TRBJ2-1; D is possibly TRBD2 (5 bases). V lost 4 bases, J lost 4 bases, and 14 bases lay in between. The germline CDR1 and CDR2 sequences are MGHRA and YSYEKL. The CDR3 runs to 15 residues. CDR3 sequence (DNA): TGCGCCAGCAGCCCAAGGACTGAAAAATACAATGAGCAGTTCTTC. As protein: CASSPRTEKYNEQFF.

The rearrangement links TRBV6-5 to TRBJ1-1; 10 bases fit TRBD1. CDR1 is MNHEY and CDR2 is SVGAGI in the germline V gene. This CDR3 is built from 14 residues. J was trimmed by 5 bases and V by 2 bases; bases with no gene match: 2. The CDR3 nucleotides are TGTGCCAGCAGTTACGGACAGGGGGTTACTGAAGCTTTCTTT. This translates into CASSYGQGVTEAFF.